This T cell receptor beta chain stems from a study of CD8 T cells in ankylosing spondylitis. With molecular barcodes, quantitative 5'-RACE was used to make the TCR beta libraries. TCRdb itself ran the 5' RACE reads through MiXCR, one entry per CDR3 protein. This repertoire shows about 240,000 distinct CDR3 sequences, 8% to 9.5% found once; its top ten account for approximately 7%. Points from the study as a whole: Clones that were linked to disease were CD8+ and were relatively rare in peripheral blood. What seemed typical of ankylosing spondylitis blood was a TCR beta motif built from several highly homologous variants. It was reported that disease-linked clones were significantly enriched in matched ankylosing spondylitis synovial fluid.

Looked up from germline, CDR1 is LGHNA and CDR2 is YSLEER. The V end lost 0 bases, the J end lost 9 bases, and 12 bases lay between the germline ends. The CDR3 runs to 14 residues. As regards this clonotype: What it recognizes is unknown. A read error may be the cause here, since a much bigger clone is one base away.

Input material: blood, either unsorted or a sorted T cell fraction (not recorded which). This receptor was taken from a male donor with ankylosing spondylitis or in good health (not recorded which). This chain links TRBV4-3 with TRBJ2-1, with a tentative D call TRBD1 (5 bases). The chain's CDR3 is CASSQEARGSEQFF. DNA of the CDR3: TGCGCCAGCAGCCAAGAAGCTAGGGGCAGTGAGCAGTTCTTC.